One T cell receptor (beta chain) is described in this entry. The specificity of this receptor is unknown. The record has no base qualities; no much larger clone is one base away. Every donor was a healthy Caucasian. The twin cohort comprised three pairs of female monozygotic twins, all aged roughly 18 to 29 years. Miltenyi CD45RO+ enrichment and human naive T-cell isolation kits were used to isolate memory (CD45RO+) and naive T cells from PBMC. Here V drops 7 bases and J drops 4 bases, and the junction holds 8 bases not matched to any gene. The CDR3 starts with the cysteine, ends with the phenylalanine, and has 17 residues. Only the CDR3 DNA is retained, 51 bases long and in frame from the first base. The entry originates in a study of identical twins (dated by TCRdb to the mid-2010s). For the wider study: To test whether fetal clonotypes persist, the study used deep sequencing on TCR alpha and beta repertoires from monozygotic twins, unrelated adults of various ages, and cord blood. To rule out contamination, the twin experiments were replicated at different times with different library preparation protocols.

Libraries were built with 5' RACE. Data came from an Illumina HiSeq 2000. Template switching introduced a universal primer binding site; the final cDNA contained a unique molecular identifier, enabling accurate counting of TCR cDNA molecules. Specific primers in the conserved constant-segment region were used to synthesize first-strand cDNA for the TCR alpha and beta chains. Each cDNA library was double barcoded, with a SMART-Mk sample barcode plus Illumina barcodes, to control for contamination. Two successive PCR steps introduced TruSeq adapter sequences along with Illumina sample barcodes. The TCR alpha and beta cDNA libraries were sequenced on the Illumina HiSeq platform using custom primers. In the source study's methods: MiGEC processed the raw reads to extract unique molecular identifiers, while MiXCR was used to determine the CDR3 positions. Recombination models were inferred per individual with the repgenHMM and IGoR tools using an EM algorithm. The analysis of shared clonotypes was done with the tcR package in R, with sharing normalized by the product of cloneset sizes. To study raw recombination free of thymic and clonal selection effects, out-of-frame nonproductive sequences were analyzed. TCRdb trimmed public reads at Q25 via fastp, called clones via MiXCR and kept in-frame beta chains. Identical CDR3 proteins give one entry, which carries the most common genes and DNA. What appears here as the V and J calls and clone size reflects TCRdb's work, not the paper's. The sample data list more than 250,000 distinct CDR3 sequences, and about 8.3% of these were observed just once. Approximately 2% of the sample is held by the ten biggest clonotypes.

General study outcomes and caveats: Zero-insertion analyses could be partly confounded by invariant T cells such as MAIT and iNKT, though diverse VJ usage argued against such confounding for most clonotypes. Because the same donors could not be followed over many years, the conclusions relied on cross-sectional statistical analysis. Fewer insertions were carried by abundant cord blood beta clonotypes, a similar but weaker trend appeared in young adult naive repertoires, and no such trend appeared in memory repertoires. Compared with coincidental sharing between unrelated individuals, out-of-frame TCR alpha sequences shared between twins showed an excess of sequences with low generation probability. Out-of-frame TCR alpha sharing in monozygotic twins was systematically underestimated by recombination models, whereas sharing between unrelated individuals was in agreement with the recombination models. Excess twin sharing in beta out-of-frame sequences was weaker because fewer shared sequences lowered the signal-to-noise ratio.

The sample was also reused in another study, on yellow fever vaccine responses in identical twins. According to the second study: According to the authors, the vaccine-induced T cell response in identical twins seemed to be partly convergent and partly specific to each individual. Focusing on identical twins, the study followed the T cell clones that responded to the vaccine, and did so with precision.

The receptor chain draws on TRBV12-3 or TRBV12-4 and TRBJ2-1, with 15 bases matching TRBD2. Sequenced sample: memory (CD45RO+) T cells sorted from blood. The meaning of the sample's cell subset or site label: CD45RO+ enriched T cells. This TCR was sampled from a woman aged 18-30 years in good health. The sequenced DNA is TGTGCCAGCACCCCCCCGGGACTAGCGGGGGGATACAATGAGCAGTTCTTC. This is translated as CASTPPGLAGGYNEQFF.